The 6 T cell receptor beta chains below were found in one sample sequenced in a study of early T cells in non-severe SARS-CoV-2 infection (dated by TCRdb to 2020 to 2023). Libraries were made using 5' RACE. TCRdb shows the sequencer as NextSeq 500. In-frame beta chains were kept once TCRdb had trimmed the public reads at Q25 with fastp and called clones with MiXCR. Under each unique CDR3 protein, matching rows form one entry showing the most common genes and DNA. This sample comprises about 61,000 distinct CDR3 sequences, 10% to 13% of them detected only once. Clones ranked in the top ten supply 1.7% of the sample. The sample comprised whole blood. All receptors come from an adult who was a healthcare worker with PCR-confirmed SARS-CoV-2 infection or an uninfected control (not recorded which).

This clonotype came up many times. The rearrangement links TRBV11-2 to TRBJ1-1, with D maybe TRBD1 (6 bases). The length of the CDR3 is 12 residues. From germline, CDR1 is SGHAT and CDR2 FQNNGV. Trimming took off 2 bases at V and 7 bases at J, with 8 bases between the two ends. CDR3 in DNA: TGTGCCAGCAGCTTAAGGGGGATTGAAGCTTTCTTT. Translation gives CASSLRGIEAFF. Full variable domain (missing parts from reference TRBV11-2 and TRBJ1-1): EAGVAQSPRYKIIEKRQSVAFWCNPISGHATLYWYQQILGQGPKLLIQFQNNGVVDDSQLPKDRFSAERLKGVDSTLKIQPAKLEDSAVYLCASSLRGIEAFFGQGTRLTVV.

This clonotype was observed at least ten times. V usage is TRBV10-1 and J usage is TRBJ1-1; D might be TRBD1 (5 bases). CDR3 size: 18 residues. The V gene lost 0 bases and the J gene lost 1 base, with 18 bases spanning the gap. Per the germline V gene, CDR1 is WNHNN and CDR2 is SYGVQD (reference sequence). The CDR3 DNA follows: TGCGCCAGCAGTGAGTCTGGGGACTCGGGCATGTGGAACACTGAAGCTTTCTTT. The encoded protein is CASSESGDSGMWNTEAFF.

This clonotype is medium-sized by share. The gene calls are TRBV12-3 or TRBV12-4 and TRBJ2-1; the D gene could be TRBD1 or TRBD2 (5 bases each). The CDR3 is made up of 16 amino acids. Trimming cost V 0 bases and J 2 bases, with 11 bases left between them. Written as DNA, the CDR3 is TGTGCCAGCAGTTTAGCCGCGACGGGACCCTACAATGAGCAGTTCTTC. Encoded protein: CASSLAATGPYNEQFF.

This clonotype was found many times. The chain couples TRBV20-1 to TRBJ1-1, with D possibly matching TRBD1 (6 bases). In germline, CDR1 is DFQATT, CDR2 SNEGSKA (reference sequence). V dropped 0 bases and J dropped 0 bases, with 11 bases sitting between them. This CDR3 region has 15 residues. The DNA for the CDR3 is TGCAGTGCTAGAGATAGGAGGGGGATGAACACTGAAGCTTTCTTT. Protein product: CSARDRRGMNTEAFF.

This clonotype was recorded at least ten times. The chain joins TRBV6-2 or TRBV6-3 to TRBJ2-7; no firm D call. V shed 0 bases and J shed 0 bases, with 6 bases lying between them. CDR1 and CDR2 from the germline V gene are MNHEY and SVGEGT. This CDR3 region has 14 residues. DNA for the CDR3: TGTGCCAGCAGTTACTCGGCGGCCTCCTACGAGCAGTACTTC. Residues: CASSYSAASYEQYF.

This clonotype was found many times. The V and J genes are TRBV20-1 and TRBJ2-1; no clear D gene. V lost 2 bases and J lost 1, with 15 bases in between. This CDR3 contains 16 residues. Germline CDR1 DFQATT, CDR2 SNEGSKA (reference sequence). CDR3 DNA: TGCAGTGCTAGAATAAGCTCCCCAGGATCCTACAATGAGCAGTTCTTC. Protein sequence: CSARISSPGSYNEQFF.